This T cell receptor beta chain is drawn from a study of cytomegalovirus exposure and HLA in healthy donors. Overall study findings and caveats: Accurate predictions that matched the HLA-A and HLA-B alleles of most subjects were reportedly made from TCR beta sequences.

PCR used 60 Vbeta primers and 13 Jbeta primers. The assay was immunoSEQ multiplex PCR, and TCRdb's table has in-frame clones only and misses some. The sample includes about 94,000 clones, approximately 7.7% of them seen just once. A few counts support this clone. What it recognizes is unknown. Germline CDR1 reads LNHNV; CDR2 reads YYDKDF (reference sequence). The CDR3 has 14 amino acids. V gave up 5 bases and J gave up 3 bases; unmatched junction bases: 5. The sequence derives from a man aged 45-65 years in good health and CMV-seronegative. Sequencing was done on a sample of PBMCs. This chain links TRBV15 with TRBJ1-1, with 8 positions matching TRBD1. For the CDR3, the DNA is TGTGCCACCAGCCCACGACAGGGGTACACTGAAGCTTTCTTT. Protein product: CATSPRQGYTEAFF. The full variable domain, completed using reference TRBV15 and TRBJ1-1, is DAMVIQNPRYQVTQFGKPVTLSCSQTLNHNVMYWYQQKSSQAPKLLFHYYDKDFNNEADTPDNFQSRRPNTSFCFLDIRSPGLGDTAMYLCATSPRQGYTEAFFGQGTRLTVV.